One and the same sample provided the 31 T cell receptor beta chains below, sequenced in a study of Ad26.COV2.S vaccination and SARS-CoV-2 variants. TCRdb keeps only in-frame clones here, not all; method: immunoSEQ multiplex PCR. The profile shows about 320,000 clones, about 86% of them singletons. The treatment: some 19 received Ad26.COV2.S at low or high dose, single or two shots; about 5 received placebo; per-sample allocation not given. Specimens were obtained on day 63 following the first vaccine or placebo injection. Here the sequenced sample was peripheral blood, taken in a trial of Ad26.COV2.S vaccine versus placebo. The receptors come from a person aged 18 to 59 who received the Ad26.COV2.S COVID-19 vaccine or a placebo.

This clone appeared once. The CDR3 protein is CASSMQNTGINEKLFF. DNA of the CDR3: TGTGCCAGTAGTATGCAAAACACAGGGATTAATGAAAAACTGTTTTTT. This chain links TRBV19 with TRBJ1-4; a possible D gene is TRBD1 (6 bases). CDR1 and CDR2 (germline): LNHDA, SQIVND (reference sequence). V was clipped by 3 bases and J by 4 bases, with 15 bases between them. This CDR3 spans 16 amino acids.

J is TRBJ1-1 and V is TRBV6-1, with 8 positions matching TRBD1. Trimming at V came to 2 bases and at J to 2 bases, leaving 4 bases not matched to a gene. The CDR3 is 15 residues long. Looked up from germline, CDR1 is MNHNS and CDR2 is SASEGT. CDR3 nucleotides: TGTGCCAGCAGTGAATGGGCAGGGGGCAACACTGAAGCTTTCTTT. Its translation: CASSEWAGGNTEAFF.

V usage is TRBV14 and J usage is TRBJ1-2; D possibly corresponds to TRBD1 (5 bases). The CDR3 is 16 amino acids. Germline lookup yields CDR1 SGHDN and CDR2 FVKESK. V gave up 4 bases and J gave up 4 bases, with 19 bases separating them. In DNA, the CDR3 is TGTGCCAGCAGCCCCATCGCCAAGGGGCTCGGCTATGGCTACACCTTC. Protein product: CASSPIAKGLGYGYTF. Variable domain in full (rest from reference TRBV14 and TRBJ1-2): EAGVTQFPSHSVIEKGQTVTLRCDPISGHDNLYWYRRVMGKEIKFLLHFVKESKQDESGMPNNRFLAERTGGTYSTLKVQPAELEDSGVYFCASSPIAKGLGYGYTFGSGTRLTVV.

The chain has TRBV27 and TRBJ1-2; no reliable D call. The germline V gene encodes CDR1 MNHEY and CDR2 SMNVEV (reference sequence). Trimming cost V 3 bases and J 8 bases, with 16 bases left between them. The CDR3 is 14 amino acids. The CDR3 reads CASSFEGRGWGYTF. CDR3 coding DNA: TGTGCCAGCAGTTTTGAGGGAAGAGGATGGGGCTACACCTTC.

The genes are TRBV6-2 or TRBV6-3 and TRBJ1-2; no clear D. The CDR3 contains 12 residues. Trimming took off 4 bases at V and 4 bases at J, with 7 bases between the two ends. Germline-derived CDR1 and CDR2 are MNHEY and SVGEGT. For the CDR3, the DNA is TGTGCCAGCAGTTTCGGATCCTATGGCTACACCTTC. Protein sequence: CASSFGSYGYTF.

The rearrangement links TRBV4-1 to TRBJ1-1; 7 nucleotides agree with TRBD1. The CDR3 covers 16 residues. J lost 4 bases, V lost 0 bases, and 8 bases had no gene match. Germline V gene sequence: CDR1 MGHRA, CDR2 YSYEKL. The CDR3 bases are TGCGCCAGCAGCCAAGAGGCAGGGACAGTAGCCACTGAAGCTTTCTTT. It codes for CASSQEAGTVATEAFF.

The CDR3 nucleotides read TGTGCCAGTCAGACAGTCTCTGGAAACACCATATATTTT. Translated: CASQTVSGNTIYF. The chain carries TRBV6-5 and TRBJ1-3; tentative D call: TRBD1 (5 bases). V lost 9 bases, J lost 0 bases, and 9 bases lay in between. Germline lookup yields CDR1 MNHEY and CDR2 SVGAGI. This CDR3 has 13 residues.

This chain joins TRBV11-3 and TRBJ2-7; D is unresolved. The CDR3 covers 17 residues. V lost 5 bases, J lost 5 bases, and 25 bases lay in between. Looked up from germline, CDR1 is SGHNT and CDR2 is YENEEA. The CDR3: CASSAHPPLHFVNEQYF. The DNA of the CDR3 is TGTGCCAGCAGCGCCCACCCCCCCCTGCACTTTGTGAACGAGCAGTACTTC. The whole variable domain, remainder taken from reference TRBV11-3 and TRBJ2-7, is EAGVVQSPRYKIIEKKQPVAFWCNPISGHNTLYWYLQNLGQGPELLIRYENEEAVDDSQLPKDRFSAERLKGVDSTLKIQPAELGDSAVYLCASSAHPPLHFVNEQYFGPGTRLTVT.

This sequence joins TRBV30 and TRBJ2-7; 9 bases align to TRBD2. After removal of 4 bases from V and 0 bases from J, the junction contained 10 bases not matched to a gene. The CDR3 covers 16 residues. Germline CDR1 is GTSNPN and CDR2 is SVGIG (reference sequence). Here the CDR3 DNA reads TGTGCCTGGAAGGGCGGGAGGGGGGCGAGCTCCTACGAGCAGTACTTC. It codes for CAWKGGRGASSYEQYF.

The CDR3 protein is CASRNPREKLFF. The DNA of the CDR3 is TGTGCCAGCAGAAACCCTCGTGAAAAACTGTTTTTT. This chain uses TRBV6-5 with TRBJ1-4; D is undetermined. The CDR3 consists of 12 residues. V was pared by 6 bases and J by 7 bases, with 9 bases between. Germline V gene sequence: CDR1 MNHEY, CDR2 SVGAGI.

V is TRBV18 and J is TRBJ1-2; the D gene is possibly TRBD1 (6 bases). Trimming stripped 2 bases from V and 8 bases from J, with 12 bases between. CDR1 is KGHSH, CDR2 LQKENI, per germline. The CDR3 spans 13 residues. This chain's CDR3 is CASSPDRFRGYTF. CDR3 DNA sequence: TGTGCCAGCTCACCAGACAGGTTCCGAGGCTACACCTTC.

The chain carries TRBV9 and TRBJ2-5, with D possibly TRBD1 on 6 matching bases. Germline V gives CDR1 SGDLS, CDR2 YYNGEE. The CDR3 is 15 amino acids. V lost 4 bases and J 5 bases, leaving 18 bases between the germline ends. CDR3 sequence reads: CASSLTGARGETQYF. CDR3 nucleotide sequence: TGTGCCAGCAGCTTGACTGGGGCGAGGGGGGAGACCCAGTACTTC.

This chain joins TRBV19 and TRBJ2-1; D remains unclear. Between the trimmed V and J ends, which lost 8 bases and 10 bases, there was a span of 15 bases. Per germline, CDR1 LNHDA and CDR2 SQIVND (reference sequence). The CDR3 runs to 12 residues. CDR3 in amino acids: CASSQWAEEQFF. The CDR3 region has the DNA TGTGCCAGTTCACAATGGGCGGAGGAGCAGTTCTTC.

The V and J genes are TRBV6-6 and TRBJ1-1; possible D gene TRBD1, 5 bases. The CDR3 totals 16 residues. Germline V gene lookup returns CDR1 MNHNY and CDR2 SVGAGI (reference sequence). The V and J ends lost 4 bases and 3 bases respectively, with 18 bases between them. As DNA, the CDR3 is TGTGCCAGCAGTTTCAAATACAGCGGAGGGGACACTGAAGCTTTCTTT. Translation gives CASSFKYSGGDTEAFF.

V is TRBV3-1 (or the pseudogene TRBV3-2) and J is TRBJ2-1; possibly TRBD1 for D (5 bases). V was shortened by 6 bases and J by 0 bases, with 12 bases between the two germline ends. CDR3 length: 15 amino acids. Looked up from germline, CDR1 is LGHDT and CDR2 is YNNKEL (reference sequence). CDR3 residues: CASSPDSSSYNEQFF. The CDR3 bases are TGTGCCAGCAGTCCCGACAGTAGCTCCTACAATGAGCAGTTCTTC.

This clone was found a few times. The chain couples TRBV5-4 to TRBJ2-1; possibly TRBD2 for D (6 bases). This CDR3 is built from 16 residues. Trimming removed 3 bases at V and 0 bases at J, with 13 bases between. Germline lookup yields CDR1 SGHNT and CDR2 YYREEE (reference sequence). The CDR3 nucleotides read TGTGCCAGCAGCTCGAGGATCGGGGGCTCCTACAATGAGCAGTTCTTC. Translating gives CASSSRIGGSYNEQFF. Full variable domain (remainder filled in from reference TRBV5-4 and TRBJ2-1): ETGVTQSPTHLIKTRGQQVTLRCSSQSGHNTVSWYQQALGQGPQFIFQYYREEENGRGNFPPRFSGLQFPNYSSELNVNALELDDSALYLCASSSRIGGSYNEQFFGPGTRLTVL.

This clone was seen a few times. CDR3 residues: CASRSKVSTPYEQYF. The CDR3 DNA reads as TGTGCCAGCAGGAGCAAAGTGAGTACCCCGTACGAGCAGTACTTC. J is TRBJ2-7 and V is TRBV6-5; D is ambiguous. Germline lookup yields CDR1 MNHEY and CDR2 SVGAGI. This CDR3 is built from 15 residues. Between the trimmed V and J ends, which lost 6 bases and 4 bases, there was a span of 19 bases.

In the case of this clone: The sample holds other DNA sequences that translate to the same CDR3. This chain uses TRBV28 with TRBJ2-1, with 8 positions matching TRBD2. Germline trimming cut 2 bases from V and 0 bases from J; bases unmatched to any gene: 0. Per the germline V gene, CDR1 is MDHEN and CDR2 is SYDVKM. The length of the CDR3 is 15 residues. This CDR3 is CASSLAGGSYNEQFF. The CDR3 nucleotides are TGTGCCAGCAGTTTAGCGGGGGGCTCCTACAATGAGCAGTTCTTC.

The chain joins TRBV7-2 to TRBJ2-7; D is unclear. Germline CDR1 is SGHTA and CDR2 is FQGNSA. V lost 5 bases and J 1 base, leaving 3 bases between the germline ends. CDR3 length equals 11 residues. The CDR3: CASSRSYEQYF. For the CDR3, the DNA is TGTGCCAGCAGCCGGTCCTACGAGCAGTACTTC.

V is TRBV9 and J is TRBJ1-1; D is unresolved. Germline values: CDR1 SGDLS, CDR2 YYNGEE. V was cut by 0 bases and J by 1 base, with 13 bases left in between. The CDR3 extends over 16 amino acids. The CDR3: CASSVGTRVGNTEAFF. CDR3 sequence (DNA): TGTGCCAGCAGCGTAGGGACCCGGGTAGGGAACACTGAAGCTTTCTTT.

The V and J genes are TRBV29-1 and TRBJ1-5, with D hard to call. CDR3 length: 13 amino acids. Per the germline V gene, CDR1 is SQVTM and CDR2 is ANQGSEA. V was clipped by 5 bases and J by 4 bases, with 12 bases between them. The CDR3 DNA reads TGCAGCGTTCTGGCGGGCCTAAATCAGCCCCAGCATTTT. Amino acid sequence: CSVLAGLNQPQHF. The full variable domain, rest sourced from reference TRBV29-1 and TRBJ1-5, is SAVISQKPSRDICQRGTSLTIQCQVDSQVTMMFWYRQQPGQSLTLIATANQGSEATYESGFVIDKFPISRPNLTFSTLTVSNMSPEDSSIYLCSVLAGLNQPQHFGDGTRLSIL.

This chain joins TRBV6-2 or TRBV6-3 and TRBJ2-1; D is ambiguous. Germline CDR1 and CDR2: MNHEY and SVGEGT. Trimming took 2 bases from V and 7 from J, leaving 6 bases between them. This CDR3 is built from 12 residues. The CDR3 DNA follows: TGTGCCAGCAGTTACGGTTTAAATGAGCAGTTCTTC. This encodes CASSYGLNEQFF.

The chain joins TRBV9 to TRBJ1-3, with unresolved D. The germline gives CDR1 SGDLS, CDR2 YYNGEE. CDR3 length: 15 residues. V was pared by 4 bases and J by 2 bases, with 13 bases between. The CDR3 coding sequence is TGTGCCAGCAGCCCCCGGACCCTACCTGGAAACACCATATATTTT. It is translated as CASSPRTLPGNTIYF.

The chain employs TRBV4-2 and TRBJ2-2; 10 bases line up with TRBD2. Per germline, CDR1 LGHNA and CDR2 YNFKEQ. Trimming removed 2 bases from V and 5 bases from J; junction bases left unmatched: 8. CDR3 length: 17 amino acids. The CDR3: CASSQIIAGGGTGELFF. The DNA of the CDR3 is TGTGCCAGCAGCCAAATTATAGCGGGGGGCGGTACCGGGGAGCTGTTTTTT.

This chain links TRBV10-3 with TRBJ1-2; D unresolved. The V end was cut by 3 bases, the J end by 2 bases, with 7 bases between. Germline CDR1 reads ENHRY; CDR2 reads SYGVKD. This CDR3 has 13 residues. This CDR3 reads CAISDPVNYGYTF. The CDR3 DNA is TGTGCCATCAGTGACCCCGTAAACTATGGCTACACCTTC.

Concerning this clone itself: The same CDR3 is also encoded by other DNA sequences in this sample. This sequence joins TRBV5-1 and TRBJ1-5; no definite D call. V lost 0 bases and J 7 bases, leaving 11 bases between the germline ends. Germline CDR1 is SGHRS and CDR2 is YFSETQ. The CDR3 has 14 residues. For the CDR3, the DNA is TGCGCCAGCAGCTTGGGAGGGCCGGGGCAGCCCCAGCATTTT. Protein product: CASSLGGPGQPQHF. Together with reference TRBV5-1 and TRBJ1-5, the CDR3 gives the full variable domain: KAGVTQTPRYLIKTRGQQVTLSCSPISGHRSVSWYQQTPGQGLQFLFEYFSETQRNKGNFPGRFSGRQFSNSRSEMNVSTLELGDSALYLCASSLGGPGQPQHFGDGTRLSIL.

The chain recombines TRBV5-1 with TRBJ1-5; D remains ambiguous. The germline gives CDR1 SGHRS, CDR2 YFSETQ. This CDR3 comprises 15 residues. Trimming pared 0 bases from V and 6 bases from J, leaving 13 bases between. The CDR3 nucleotides are TGCGCCAGCAGCTTGGAAGGGCAGCCGGGTCAGCCCCAGCATTTT. Amino acids: CASSLEGQPGQPQHF. Filled out from reference TRBV5-1 and TRBJ1-5, the complete variable domain reads KAGVTQTPRYLIKTRGQQVTLSCSPISGHRSVSWYQQTPGQGLQFLFEYFSETQRNKGNFPGRFSGRQFSNSRSEMNVSTLELGDSALYLCASSLEGQPGQPQHFGDGTRLSIL.

The chain combines TRBV4-3 with TRBJ1-5; 8 bases are shared with TRBD1. Germline V lookup: CDR1 LGHNA, CDR2 YSLEER. The trim removed 4 bases at V and 7 bases at J, leaving 12 bases unmatched. CDR3 length: 16 residues. CDR3: CASSPSRQGKGQPQHF. In DNA, the CDR3 is TGCGCCAGCAGCCCCTCTCGACAGGGGAAAGGACAGCCCCAGCATTTT.

The V call is TRBV5-1, the J call TRBJ2-5; D may correspond to TRBD1 or TRBD2 (5 bases each). The CDR3 has 15 residues. Germline V gives CDR1 SGHRS, CDR2 YFSETQ. V lost 1 base and J 4 bases, leaving 14 bases between the germline ends. This CDR3 is CASSLLGDGGETQYF. In DNA, the CDR3 is TGCGCCAGCAGCTTGCTGGGGGATGGAGGAGAGACCCAGTACTTC. The complete variable domain, with remaining parts taken from reference TRBV5-1 and TRBJ2-5, reads KAGVTQTPRYLIKTRGQQVTLSCSPISGHRSVSWYQQTPGQGLQFLFEYFSETQRNKGNFPGRFSGRQFSNSRSEMNVSTLELGDSALYLCASSLLGDGGETQYFGPGTRLLVL.

This clone was observed a single time. The V and J genes are TRBV20-1 and TRBJ1-1; 8 positions match TRBD1. The germline V gene encodes CDR1 DFQATT and CDR2 SNEGSKA (reference sequence). The CDR3 runs to 11 residues. Trimming at V came to 6 bases and at J to 6 bases, leaving 3 bases not matched to a gene. The CDR3 reads CSAATGAEAFF. CDR3 DNA: TGCAGTGCGGCGACAGGGGCTGAAGCTTTCTTT.

A few counts support this clone. The chain employs TRBV27 and TRBJ1-1; 7 bases line up with TRBD1. The CDR3 spans 14 residues. The germline V gene encodes CDR1 MNHEY and CDR2 SMNVEV (reference sequence). V trimming: 7 bases; J trimming: 2 bases; junction bases outside the gene matches: 7. Written as DNA, the CDR3 is TGTGCCAGCAACCGACAGGGCCCAAACACTGAAGCTTTCTTT. Protein product: CASNRQGPNTEAFF.